This paragraph reports one TCR beta chain. Its target is not known. V lost 7 bases, J lost 7 bases, and 17 bases stayed unmatched. CDR1 is SNHLY, CDR2 FYNNEI, per germline. The CDR3 totals 16 residues. Healthy donors had no documented immune events, such as infections, while sampled. The record originates from a study of identifying expanded T cells in peripheral blood. Generated by immunoSEQ multiplex PCR, the TCRdb table keeps only in-frame clones and is missing some. This table holds about 63,000 clones, approximately 83% found once. Notes on the study in general: Roughly two-week clone count variance significantly increased as total template count grew. Differentially abundant clones: 0.95 to 1.5 between replicates, 15 to 17 at approximately 14 days, approximately 19 at four.

Specimen: blood. This rearrangement joins TRBV2 to TRBJ2-7; TRBD1 aligns across 9 bases. The sequence was collected from a person aged 18 to 70 in good health. CDR3 protein: CASIQVAGTGLREQYF. Here the CDR3 DNA reads TGTGCCAGCATTCAAGTCGCCGGGACAGGGCTTAGGGAGCAGTACTTC.